The 25 T cell receptor beta chains below were found in one sample sequenced in a study of regulatory T cells in long-lasting Graves disease. Time point: persistent/refractory GD, antithyroid drugs over 5 years with positive TRAb. The TCR library was made from RNA extracted from PBMCs. Through Arm-PCR of CDR3 regions and iRepertoire HTBI primers, TCR beta libraries were built. Using its own MiXCR run on the multiplex PCR reads, TCRdb lists one record per CDR3 protein. The sample carries roughly 470,000 distinct CDR3 sequences, less than 25% recorded once. The sample here was peripheral blood mononuclear cells (PBMCs), taken when the disease was refractory, from a patient treated with antithyroid drugs. All receptors derive from a female donor with Graves disease.

This clonotype has a handful of counts. The CDR3 nucleotides are TGTGCCAGTAGTGAAACAGGGGGCGGTTTGGATGTCTACGAGCAGTACTTC. Its protein is CASSETGGGLDVYEQYF. The chain links TRBV19 to TRBJ2-7; 9 bases match TRBD1. The junction had 14 bases not matched to a gene; V was cut back by 5 bases and J by 3 bases. This CDR3 contains 17 residues. Per the germline V gene, CDR1 is LNHDA and CDR2 is SQIVND (reference sequence).

The chain combines TRBV19 with TRBJ2-7; 10 nucleotides match TRBD2. Germline loops: CDR1 LNHDA, CDR2 SQIVND (reference sequence). The CDR3 contains 15 residues. The V gene end was trimmed by 7 bases and the J gene end by 1 base; junction bases not matched to a gene: 7. The CDR3 region is CASNSGRAFSYEQYF. DNA for the CDR3: TGTGCCAGTAACAGCGGGAGGGCCTTTTCCTACGAGCAGTACTTC.

This clonotype occurred many times. The V gene is TRBV27, the J gene TRBJ2-7, with 7 bases matching TRBD1. CDR1 and CDR2 (germline): MNHEY, SMNVEV (reference sequence). This CDR3 is built from 13 residues. Trimming at V came to 5 bases and at J to 6 bases, leaving 7 bases not matched to a gene. CDR3 residues: CASSTGQAGEQYF. Written as DNA, the CDR3 is TGTGCCAGCAGTACCGGACAGGCGGGCGAGCAGTACTTC.

The rearrangement uses TRBV3-1 and TRBJ1-5; 11 nucleotides match TRBD1. Per germline, CDR1 LGHDT and CDR2 YNNKEL (reference sequence). This CDR3 comprises 14 residues. V trimming: 5 bases; J trimming: 4 bases; junction bases outside the gene matches: 1. CDR3 in DNA: TGTGCCAGCAGCGGACAGGGGGCTAATCAGCCCCAGCATTTT. This gives the protein CASSGQGANQPQHF.

The rearrangement uses TRBV12-3 or TRBV12-4 and TRBJ2-1, with 10 nucleotides matching TRBD1. This CDR3 comprises 15 residues. The ends lost 5 bases at V and 2 bases at J; junction bases unmatched: 3. The CDR3 protein is CASSQTGGPYNEQFF. Written as DNA, the CDR3 is TGTGCCAGCAGTCAGACAGGGGGCCCCTACAATGAGCAGTTCTTC.

In regard to this clonotype: This clone may be a read error of a much larger clone one base away. Since the CDR3 does not end with the conserved phenylalanine or tryptophan, this likely comes from a read error. The chain combines TRBV4-3 with TRBJ1-2; D is unclear. Trimming removed 2 bases from V and 1 base from J, with 5 bases in between. There are 13 residues in the CDR3. Germline lookup yields CDR1 LGHNA and CDR2 YSLEER. The CDR3 protein is CASSQQVNYGYTS. The CDR3 coding sequence is TGCGCCAGCAGCCAACAGGTTAACTATGGCTACACCTCC.

There are many counts of this clonotype. This chain uses TRBV28 with TRBJ2-7, with D possibly being TRBD1 (5 bases). Trimming shortened V by 5 bases and J by 3 bases, and 14 bases separated the two germline ends. The CDR3 has 14 amino acids. Per the germline V gene, CDR1 is MDHEN and CDR2 is SYDVKM. Here the CDR3 DNA reads TGTGCCAGCAGTATGAGACAGCTTCACTACGAGCAGTACTTC. It translates to CASSMRQLHYEQYF.

This clonotype has a count of ten or more. The chain has TRBV7-9 and TRBJ1-1; tentatively, D is TRBD1 (6 bases). This CDR3 contains 15 residues. Germline loops: CDR1 SEHNR, CDR2 FQNEAQ (reference sequence). Trimming stripped 2 bases from V and 1 base from J, with 11 bases between. The CDR3 sequence is CASSLFPTGNTEAFF. CDR3 sequence (DNA): TGTGCCAGCAGCTTATTTCCGACAGGGAACACTGAAGCTTTCTTT.

This clonotype was picked up many times. V gene TRBV28 combines with J gene TRBJ2-7; D remains ambiguous. Germline lookup yields CDR1 MDHEN and CDR2 SYDVKM. The CDR3 covers 13 residues. With 6 bases removed from V and 6 bases from J, the gap between germline ends came to 15 bases. CDR3 in amino acids: CASSLLQLREQYF. CDR3 DNA sequence: TGTGCCAGCAGCCTTTTGCAGCTCCGCGAGCAGTACTTC.

Turning to this clonotype: This may stem from a read error, because a much larger clone lies one nucleotide away. This chain connects TRBV27 to TRBJ2-5, with TRBD2 matching 14 bases. With the DNA end fitting TRBJ2-1 better, the J assignment may be wrong. CDR3 length equals 21 residues. Per the germline V gene, CDR1 is MNHEY and CDR2 is SMNVEV (reference sequence). CDR3 DNA sequence: TGTGCCAGCACCCCCGTCTCCGGGCGACTAGCGGGAGGGGTGTGGCAGGTTGAGCAGTTCTTC. Its protein product is CASTPVSGRLAGGVWQVEQFF.

This clonotype has a count of ten or more. The gene calls are TRBV3-1 and TRBJ2-2, with D tentatively TRBD1 (5 bases). Trimming removed 6 bases at V and 4 bases at J, with 12 bases between. This CDR3 contains 14 residues. Per the germline V gene, CDR1 is LGHDT and CDR2 is YNNKEL (reference sequence). The CDR3 region is CASSAATATGELFF. The CDR3 DNA follows: TGTGCCAGCAGTGCCGCGACAGCCACCGGGGAGCTGTTTTTT.

Worth noting for this clonotype: This sequence may be a read error, since a much larger clone differs from it by one base. The chain is built from TRBV14 and TRBJ2-7; TRBD2 is a possible D gene (5 bases). Germline CDR1 reads SGHDN; CDR2 reads FVKESK. This CDR3 spans 15 amino acids. Trimming cost V 3 bases and J 1 base, with 13 bases left between them. CDR3 DNA: TGTGCCAGCAGCCAGAGAGCGGAGGATTCCTACGAGCAGTACTTC. This gives the protein CASSQRAEDSYEQYF. Full variable domain (outside the CDR3, taken from reference TRBV14 and TRBJ2-7): EAGVTQFPSHSVIEKGQTVTLRCDPISGHDNLYWYRRVMGKEIKFLLHFVKESKQDESGMPNNRFLAERTGGTYSTLKVQPAELEDSGVYFCASSQRAEDSYEQYFGPGTRLTVT.

This clonotype has just a few counts. The chain joins TRBV9 to TRBJ1-2; no reliable D call. This CDR3 contains 14 residues. Germline V lookup: CDR1 SGDLS, CDR2 YYNGEE. V was pared by 3 bases and J by 1 base, with 10 bases between. The CDR3 DNA reads as TGTGCCAGCAGCGGCAGAGTGAGTAACTATGGCTACACCTTC. The encoded protein is CASSGRVSNYGYTF.

This clonotype was recorded at least ten times. The chain has TRBV27 and TRBJ2-5, with 8 bases aligning to TRBD2. This CDR3 region has 14 residues. In germline, CDR1 is MNHEY, CDR2 SMNVEV (reference sequence). Trimming cost V 6 bases and J 5 bases; bases outside gene matches: 8. CDR3 sequence (DNA): TGTGCCAGCAGACCGGGACTAGTTCTTGAGACCCAGTACTTC. The encoded protein is CASRPGLVLETQYF.

This clonotype appeared many times. The rearrangement joins TRBV20-1 to TRBJ2-2; perhaps TRBD1 as D (5 bases). Germline lookup yields CDR1 DFQATT and CDR2 SNEGSKA (reference sequence). Trimming took 5 bases from V and 5 from J, leaving 18 bases between them. CDR3 length equals 15 residues. The CDR3, as DNA: TGCAGTGCTGACCAGGGTTCACGACGGACCGGGGAGCTGTTTTTT. Amino acid sequence: CSADQGSRRTGELFF.

About this clonotype itself: A read error may be the cause here, since a much bigger clone is one base away. The chain is built from TRBV2 and TRBJ2-7; possibly TRBD1 or TRBD2 for D (5 bases each). This CDR3 is 13 amino acids long. Per germline, CDR1 SNHLY and CDR2 FYNNEI. V was pared by 6 bases and J by 1 base, with 10 bases between. The CDR3 reads CASSRGKSYEQYF. CDR3 DNA: TGTGCCAGCAGCCGGGGCAAATCCTACGAGCAGTACTTC.

This chain uses TRBV6-2 or TRBV6-3 with TRBJ1-1; D is undetermined. The V gene's germline CDR1 is MNHEY and CDR2 SVGEGT. The V gene lost 5 bases and the J gene lost 5 bases, with 12 bases spanning the gap. The length of the CDR3 is 13 residues. The CDR3 DNA reads TGTGCCAGCAGTGCCCTAGGGAGGACTGAAGCTTTCTTT. This sequence encodes CASSALGRTEAFF.

On this clonotype: The junction does not match germline at one end; this may be a read error. This chain uses TRBV20-1 with TRBJ2-7, with 7 bases fitting TRBD1. Looked up from germline, CDR1 is DFQATT and CDR2 is SNEGSKA (reference sequence). This CDR3 is built from 15 residues. This CDR3 is CSTRAYTGDFYEQYF. The CDR3 DNA follows: TGCAGTACTAGAGCTTACACAGGGGATTTCTACGAGCAGTACTTC.

This clonotype was counted between two and nine times. The chain has TRBV5-1 and TRBJ2-2, with D possibly being TRBD1 (6 bases). This CDR3 comprises 16 residues. V was shortened by 4 bases and J by 0 bases, with 13 bases between the two germline ends. Germline V CDR1 and CDR2: SGHRS, YFSETQ. As DNA, the CDR3 is TGCGCCAGCAGCGATCCTGGGACATCGAACACCGGGGAGCTGTTTTTT. It translates to CASSDPGTSNTGELFF. Full variable domain (outside the CDR3, taken from reference TRBV5-1 and TRBJ2-2): KAGVTQTPRYLIKTRGQQVTLSCSPISGHRSVSWYQQTPGQGLQFLFEYFSETQRNKGNFPGRFSGRQFSNSRSEMNVSTLELGDSALYLCASSDPGTSNTGELFFGEGSRLTVL.

This clonotype was recorded a few times. Compared with germline, one end of the junction differs, possibly owing to a read error. The chain combines TRBV12-3 or TRBV12-4 with TRBJ2-7; D could derive from TRBD1 or TRBD2 (5 bases each). The CDR3 runs 14 residues. The CDR3, as DNA: TGTGCCAGCAGTCCCGGGACCGATACCTACGGGCAGTACTTC. This encodes CASSPGTDTYGQYF.

Ten or more counts support this clonotype. The genes are TRBV12-3 or TRBV12-4 and TRBJ2-2, with D possibly being TRBD2 (5 bases). The CDR3 loop spans 16 amino acids. Trimming took off 2 bases at V and 5 bases at J, with 15 bases between the two ends. The CDR3 sequence: CASSLPGGLVTGELFF. The CDR3 DNA reads TGTGCCAGCAGTTTACCTGGAGGTTTGGTTACCGGGGAGCTGTTTTTT.

This clonotype has at least ten counts. The V gene is TRBV19, the J gene TRBJ1-2; D possibly corresponds to TRBD1 (5 bases). Deletions cut 3 bases from V and 8 bases from J, with 13 bases between. Germline assignment: CDR1 LNHDA and CDR2 SQIVND (reference sequence). This CDR3 contains 13 residues. CDR3 in DNA: TGTGCCAGTAGTATCGAGGCAGGGAACGGCTACACCTTC. It is translated as CASSIEAGNGYTF.

This clonotype has at least ten counts. The rearrangement links TRBV28 to TRBJ1-1, with D possibly being TRBD1 (5 bases). This CDR3 has 16 amino acids. The V gene lost 5 bases and the J gene lost 5 bases, with 21 bases spanning the gap. Germline CDR1 MDHEN, CDR2 SYDVKM. DNA for the CDR3: TGTGCCAGCAGTCCGGGACCTACGAAGAGGGGAACTGAAGCTTTCTTT. It specifies CASSPGPTKRGTEAFF.

This clonotype was counted a few times. In nucleotides, the CDR3 is TGTGCCTGTAACAGGGGAGACTCCTATAATTCACCCCTCCACTTT. Protein sequence: CACNRGDSYNSPLHF. The genes are TRBV30 and TRBJ1-6; 7 bases map to TRBD1. Per the germline V gene, CDR1 is GTSNPN and CDR2 is SVGIG (reference sequence). The CDR3 has 15 amino acids. Trimming cost V 6 bases and J 0 bases; bases outside gene matches: 5.

The chain combines TRBV9 with TRBJ2-7; maybe TRBD2 (5 bases). This CDR3 has 16 amino acids. Germline assignment: CDR1 SGDLS and CDR2 YYNGEE. Trimming cost V 3 bases and J 2 bases, with 18 bases left between them. The CDR3 protein is CASSAPRGSPTYEQYF. Written as DNA, the CDR3 is TGTGCCAGCAGCGCCCCTCGAGGGAGCCCGACCTACGAGCAGTACTTC. Full variable domain (remainder filled in from reference TRBV9 and TRBJ2-7): DSGVTQTPKHLITATGQRVTLRCSPRSGDLSVYWYQQSLDQGLQFLIQYYNGEERAKGNILERFSAQQFPDLHSELNLSSLELGDSALYFCASSAPRGSPTYEQYFGPGTRLTVT.